This TCR beta chain is from a study of T-cell reconstitution after alpha-beta-depleted transplantation in children. Notes on the study in general: Several hundred expanded graft clones reportedly gave rise to the alpha-beta T cells present about two months after transplant. Some patients' high day-60 TCRbeta diversity was traced to surviving recipient T cells and thymic progenitors.

V was trimmed by 3 bases and J by 4 bases, leaving 26 bases between them. Germline-derived CDR1 and CDR2 are SGDLS and YYNGEE. The CDR3 contains 19 residues. About this clonotype: The antigen remains undetermined.

The TCRbeta library was prepared with unique molecular identifiers. TCRdb passed the PCR reads through MiXCR, listing each CDR3 protein once. The sample holds about 980,000 distinct CDR3 sequences, about 30% seen once. The specimen was PBMCs, mostly from graft donor cells, collected 360 days after TCRalphabeta/CD19-depleted stem cell transplant. The rearrangement links TRBV9 to TRBJ1-5, with D possibly TRBD1 on 5 matching bases. The TCR comes from a boy under two years old who had a stem cell transplant for SCID, so the T cells may come from the graft donor. The CDR3 region has the DNA TGTGCCAGCAGCGCCCCGCAACCGGGCCCAGGGATGAGTAATCAGCCCCAGCATTTT. This gives the protein CASSAPQPGPGMSNQPQHF.